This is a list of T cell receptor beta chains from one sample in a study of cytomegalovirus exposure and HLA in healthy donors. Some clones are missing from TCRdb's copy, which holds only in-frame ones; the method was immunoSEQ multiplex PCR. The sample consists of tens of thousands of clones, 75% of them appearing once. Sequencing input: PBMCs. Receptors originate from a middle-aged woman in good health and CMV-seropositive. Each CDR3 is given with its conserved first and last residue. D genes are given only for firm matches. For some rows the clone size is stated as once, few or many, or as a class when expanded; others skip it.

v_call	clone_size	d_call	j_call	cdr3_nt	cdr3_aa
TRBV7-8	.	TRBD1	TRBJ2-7	TGTGCCAGCAGCTTAGCGCTTGGGGGGGGGACAGGGACCTACGAGCAGTACTTC	CASSLALGGGTGTYEQYF
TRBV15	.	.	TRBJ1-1	TGTGCCACCAGCAGAGGATTTGCGGGGAACACTGAAGCTTTCTTT	CATSRGFAGNTEAFF
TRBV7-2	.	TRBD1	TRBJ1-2	TGTGCCAGCAGCTTAGCCCCAACAGGGGATGGCTACACCTTC	CASSLAPTGDGYTF
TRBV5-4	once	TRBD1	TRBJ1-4	TGTGCCAGCAGCTTGAAGGACAGGGATGAAAAACTGTTTTTT	CASSLKDRDEKLFF
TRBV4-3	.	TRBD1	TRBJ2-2	TGCGCCAGCAGCCGAAGAACAGGGGAGGGGGAGCTGTTTTTT	CASSRRTGEGELFF
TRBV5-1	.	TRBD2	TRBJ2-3	TGCGCCAGCAGAGGTAGCGGGGGGTCAGATACGCAGTATTTT	CASRGSGGSDTQYF
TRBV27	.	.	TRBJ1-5	TGTGCCAGCAGTTTTTATAGCAATCAGCCCCAGCATTTT	CASSFYSNQPQHF
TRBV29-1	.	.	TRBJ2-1	TGCAGCGTTGAATTGGGGGGACGCGACAATGAGCAGTTCTTC	CSVELGGRDNEQFF
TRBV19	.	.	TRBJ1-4	TGTGCCAGTAGTATCAGGGGACCGAATGAAAAACTGTTTTTT	CASSIRGPNEKLFF
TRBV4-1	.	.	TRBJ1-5	TGCGCCAGCAGCCTTCGACAGGAAAATCAGCCCCAGCATTTT	CASSLRQENQPQHF
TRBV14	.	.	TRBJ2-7	TGTGCCAGCAGCCAAGCCCAATGGCGGGGCGAGTACGAGCAGTACTTC	CASSQAQWRGEYEQYF
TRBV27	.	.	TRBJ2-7	TGTGCCAGCAGTTCCCACCTGAGAGGAGGATACGAGCAGTACTTC	CASSSHLRGGYEQYF
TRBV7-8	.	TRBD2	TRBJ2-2	TGTGCCAGCAGCTACCTGCCGCGGGGGGCCAGTCGGGGCACCGGGGAGCTGTTTTTT	CASSYLPRGASRGTGELFF
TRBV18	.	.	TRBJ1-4	TGTGCCAGCTCACCATTGAGGGTCGTCAGGGGCGAAAAACTGTTTTTT	CASSPLRVVRGEKLFF
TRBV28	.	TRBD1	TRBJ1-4	TGTGCCAGCCACTCACCCGGGACAGGGATTGAAAAACTGTTTTTT	CASHSPGTGIEKLFF
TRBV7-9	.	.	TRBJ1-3	TGTGCCAGCAGCTTACCCCAGGGCCTCATATATTTT	CASSLPQGLIYF
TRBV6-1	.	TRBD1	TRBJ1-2	TGTGCCAGCAGTGGAGATGGACAGGGGGCCTATGGCTACACCTTC	CASSGDGQGAYGYTF
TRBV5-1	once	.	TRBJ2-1	TGCGCCAGCAGCCCAGGGGACCGGAGCTCCTACAATGAGCAGTTCTTC	CASSPGDRSSYNEQFF
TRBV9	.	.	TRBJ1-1	TGTGCCAGCAGACGGGACATGGGCACTGAAGCTTTCTTT	CASRRDMGTEAFF
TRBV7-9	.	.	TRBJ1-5	TGTGCCAGCAGCTTGGGTGGGGGGGAGAATCAGCCCCAGCATTTT	CASSLGGGENQPQHF
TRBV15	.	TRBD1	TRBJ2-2	TGTGCCACCAGCAGGCTTATTGGACAGGGGAACGGGGAGCTGTTTTTT	CATSRLIGQGNGELFF
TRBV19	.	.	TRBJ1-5	TGTGCCAGTAGTGAGGAGACGGGTCAGCCCCAGCATTTT	CASSEETGQPQHF
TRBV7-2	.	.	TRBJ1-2	TGTGCCAGCAGCTTAGCTTATCCCTCTAACTATGGCTACACCTTC	CASSLAYPSNYGYTF
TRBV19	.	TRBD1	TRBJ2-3	TGTGCCAGTAGTTTTCTGACAGGGGAGCAGTATTTT	CASSFLTGEQYF
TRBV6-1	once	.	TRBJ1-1	TGTGCCAGCAGACCTTTCGGCAGGCTGAACACTGAAGCTTTCTTT	CASRPFGRLNTEAFF
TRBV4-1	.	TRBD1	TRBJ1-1	TGCGCCAGCAGCCCGGGACAGCTGAACACTGAAGCTTTCTTT	CASSPGQLNTEAFF
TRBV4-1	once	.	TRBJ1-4	TGCGCCAGCAGCCTCCCTGGACAGCTCCCTAATGAAAAACTGTTTTTT	CASSLPGQLPNEKLFF
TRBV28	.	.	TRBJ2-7	TGTGCCAGCAGATCAGGGGTCTACGAGCAGTACTTC	CASRSGVYEQYF
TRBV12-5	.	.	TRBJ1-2	TGTGCTAGTGGTTTGTCAGGGGACCCGAACTATGGCTACACCTTC	CASGLSGDPNYGYTF
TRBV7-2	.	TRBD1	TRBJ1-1	TGTGCCAGCAGCTTAGGGGACAGGGTCGACACTGAAGCTTTCTTT	CASSLGDRVDTEAFF
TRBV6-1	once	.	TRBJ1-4	TGTGCCAGCAGTGAGTACAGAACTAATGAAAAACTGTTTTTT	CASSEYRTNEKLFF
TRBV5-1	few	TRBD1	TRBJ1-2	TGCGCCAGCAGCTTAAGGATCCGGACAGGCGGCTATGGCTACACCTTC	CASSLRIRTGGYGYTF
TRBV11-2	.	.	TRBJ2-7	TGTGCCAGCAGCTTGCTACCCCGCTACGAGCAGTACTTC	CASSLLPRYEQYF
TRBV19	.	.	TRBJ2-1	TGTGCCAGCAGTTCCCGGGCACCGGGGGAGAATGAGCAGTTCTTC	CASSSRAPGENEQFF
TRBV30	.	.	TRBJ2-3	TGTGCCTGGAGTGGGGCTACGCAGTATTTT	CAWSGATQYF
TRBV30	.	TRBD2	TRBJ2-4	TGTGCCTGGAGTGACCGACTAGCGGGGGGGAGGAACATTCAGTACTTC	CAWSDRLAGGRNIQYF
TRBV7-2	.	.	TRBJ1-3	TGTGCCAGCAGCTCAATGAGGCTGACGGGAAACACCATATATTTT	CASSSMRLTGNTIYF
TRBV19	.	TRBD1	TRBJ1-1	TGTGCCAGTAGTCCCTCAGACAGGGAGGTTGAAGCTTTCTTT	CASSPSDREVEAFF
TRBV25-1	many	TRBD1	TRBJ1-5	TGTGCCAGCAGTGAATCGAGACAGGGTGGGTATGGCAATCAGCCCCAGCATTTT	CASSESRQGGYGNQPQHF
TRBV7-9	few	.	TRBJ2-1	TGTGCCAGCAGCCAAAGGGGGTATGAGCAGTTCTTC	CASSQRGYEQFF
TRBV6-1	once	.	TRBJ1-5	TGTGCCAGCAGTGGGGGGGTTACCTCGGCGGCGCAGCCCCAGCATTTT	CASSGGVTSAAQPQHF
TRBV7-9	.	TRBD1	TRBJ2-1	TGTTCCAGCAGCTCCCGGGGACAGGTTATTCTCGATGAGCAGTTCTTC	CSSSSRGQVILDEQFF
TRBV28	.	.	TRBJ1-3	TGTGCCAGCAGTTTACACTCGAGCTCTGGAAACACCATATATTTT	CASSLHSSSGNTIYF
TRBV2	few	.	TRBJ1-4	TGTGCCAGCAGTGGGGAGGGAGAAAAACTGTTTTTT	CASSGEGEKLFF
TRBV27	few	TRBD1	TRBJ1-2	TGTGCCAGCAGTTTAGAGTCGAGGGGGCGGGGGGATGGCTACACCTTC	CASSLESRGRGDGYTF
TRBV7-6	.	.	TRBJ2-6	TGTGCCAGCAGCTTAGACAGCTCTGGGGCCAACGTCCTGACTTTC	CASSLDSSGANVLTF
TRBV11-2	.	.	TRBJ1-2	TGTGCCAGCAGCCCCGAGCGTAACTATGGCTACACCTTC	CASSPERNYGYTF
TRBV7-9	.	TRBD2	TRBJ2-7	TGTGCCAGCAGCAAGTTAGCGGGCCTCTACGAGCAGTACTTC	CASSKLAGLYEQYF
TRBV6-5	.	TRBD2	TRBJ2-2	TGTGCCAGCAGTTACTCGAACTCCCTAGCGGGGGGCCAGCTGTTTTTT	CASSYSNSLAGGQLFF
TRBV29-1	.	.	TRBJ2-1	TGCAGCGTTGACAACAGGGTAAACAATGAGCAGTTCTTC	CSVDNRVNNEQFF
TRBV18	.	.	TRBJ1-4	TGTGCCAGCTCACAAGTGGCAGGCCTGGGTGAACTGTTTTTT	CASSQVAGLGELFF
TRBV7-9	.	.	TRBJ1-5	TGTGCCAGCAGCCTGAGCAATCAGCCCCAGCATTTT	CASSLSNQPQHF
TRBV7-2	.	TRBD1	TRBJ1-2	TGTGCCAGCAGCTTAGCGCAAACCCGGGACAGGTGCCTTTTC	CASSLAQTRDRCLF
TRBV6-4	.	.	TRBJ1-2	TGTGCCAGCAGGGCCGCCCCCGGCGGCTCCTATGGCTACACCTTC	CASRAAPGGSYGYTF
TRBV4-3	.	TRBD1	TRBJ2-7	TGCGCCAGCAGCCAAGGGACAGGGGACTTCTACGAGCAGTACTTC	CASSQGTGDFYEQYF
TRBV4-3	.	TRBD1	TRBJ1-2	TGCGCCAGCAGCCAACAGAGGGGGCAAGATGGCTACACCTTC	CASSQQRGQDGYTF
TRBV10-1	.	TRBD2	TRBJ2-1	TGCGCCAGCAGTGAGATGGGGCGGGGGGGCCGGGATGAGCAGTTCTTC	CASSEMGRGGRDEQFF
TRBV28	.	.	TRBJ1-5	TGTGCCAGCAGGGGCGCGGGCGATCAGCCCCAGCATTTT	CASRGAGDQPQHF